These 6 T cell receptor beta chains were all obtained from the same sample, sequenced in a study of glioma-infiltrating T cells after dendritic cell vaccination. The protocol was immunoSEQ multiplex PCR, while the TCRdb copy is restricted to in-frame clones and leaves out a portion. The table lists 85,000 to 95,000 clones, about nine tenths of them singletons. The input for sequencing was blood, taken before dendritic cell vaccination. These receptors came from a human donor with glioblastoma.

This clone came up a few times. The J gene is TRBJ1-4, the V gene TRBV7-9; 9 nucleotides match TRBD1. CDR1 and CDR2 from the germline V gene are SEHNR and FQNEAQ (reference sequence). The length of the CDR3 is 15 residues. V shed 5 bases and J 15 bases; nucleotides not matched to a gene: 16. The CDR3 coding sequence is TGTGCCAGCAGCCAAGGGACAGGGCCGAATGATCGGGTGTTTTTT. It translates to CASSQGTGPNDRVFF. Together with reference TRBV7-9 and TRBJ1-4, the CDR3 gives the full variable domain: DTGVSQNPRHKITKRGQNVTFRCDPISEHNRLYWYRQTLGQGPEFLTYFQNEAQLEKSRLLSDRFSAERPKGSFSTLEIQRTEQGDSAMYLCASSQGTGPNDRVFFGSGTQLSVL.

The rearrangement joins TRBV4-3 to TRBJ1-2, with 7 bases lining up with TRBD1. CDR3 length equals 15 residues. Trimming removed 1 base from V and 5 bases from J; junction bases left unmatched: 7. Germline CDR1 reads LGHNA; CDR2 reads YSLEER. The CDR3 DNA follows: TGCGCCAGCAGCCAAGGGACAGGAGACGTGTATGGCTACACCTTC. It is translated as CASSQGTGDVYGYTF.

This clone was detected a few times. V usage is TRBV11-2 and J usage is TRBJ2-7; 8 bases align to TRBD1. There are 16 residues in the CDR3. Looked up from germline, CDR1 is SGHAT and CDR2 is FQNNGV. The ends lost 1 base at V and 2 bases at J; junction bases unmatched: 7. CDR3 loop: CASSLAKGQVPYEQYF. The CDR3 DNA reads as TGTGCCAGCAGCTTAGCAAAGGGACAGGTCCCCTACGAGCAGTACTTC.

The chain uses TRBV13 and TRBJ1-2; 7 nucleotides match TRBD1. Losses at the gene ends were 5 bases for V and 6 bases for J; bases not matched to a gene: 6. This CDR3 region has 13 residues. Germline values: CDR1 PRHDT, CDR2 FYEKMQ (reference sequence). The CDR3 coding sequence is TGTGCCAGCAGCCTCGGGACAGAAGATGGCTACACCTTC. This gives the protein CASSLGTEDGYTF.

The V call is TRBV29-1, the J call TRBJ1-5; 11 nucleotides align to TRBD1. The CDR3 runs 14 residues. V trimming: 7 bases; J trimming: 3 bases; junction bases outside the gene matches: 5. CDR1 is SQVTM, CDR2 ANQGSEA, per germline. The CDR3 DNA reads as TGCAGCGCCGGGACAGGGGGGTACAATCAGCCCCAGCATTTT. This encodes CSAGTGGYNQPQHF.

V gene TRBV6-6 combines with J gene TRBJ2-1; 9 bases are shared with TRBD2. This CDR3 region has 15 residues. V shed 7 bases and J 3 bases; nucleotides not matched to a gene: 7. Germline CDR1 MNHNY, CDR2 SVGAGI (reference sequence). The CDR3 bases are TGTGCCAGCACCCCCGGGACTAGCAGCTACAATGAGCAGTTCTTC. The encoded protein is CASTPGTSSYNEQFF.